The next 10 T cell receptor beta chains were all read from a single sample in a study of human T cells and chemical hapten exposure. TCRdb re-called the RACE reads through MiXCR, storing one row per CDR3 protein. The profile shows approximately 400,000 distinct CDR3 sequences, roughly 5% of them singletons. Noted time point: patch test 1, 2 weeks after DPC sensitization. Treatment specified: therapeutic diphenylcyclopropenone sensitization with weekly scalp DPC. Sample: whole blood, taken in connection with sensitization to the hapten diphenylcyclopropenone (DPC). These receptors were collected from a woman aged 50 to 65 with alopecia areata. Some clones in this sample may be carry-over from other donors' samples.

The V gene is TRBV2, the J gene TRBJ1-2; D is ambiguous. CDR3 length: 11 residues. CDR1 is SNHLY, CDR2 FYNNEI, per germline. V was pared by 6 bases and J by 6 bases, with 8 bases between. The CDR3 is CASSLQHGYTF. Here the CDR3 DNA reads TGTGCCAGCAGCCTCCAGCATGGCTACACCTTC.

This clonotype was counted many times. The chain recombines TRBV2 with TRBJ1-5; D perhaps matches TRBD1 (5 bases). V shed 4 bases and J shed 5 bases, with 9 bases lying between them. The CDR3 extends over 13 amino acids. Germline CDR1 and CDR2: SNHLY and FYNNEI. Written as DNA, the CDR3 is TGTGCCAGCAGTGCCCGGGGCGATCAGCCCCAGCATTTT. This gives the protein CASSARGDQPQHF.

This clonotype was found a few times. This chain uses TRBV20-1 with TRBJ2-2; 11 bases align to TRBD2. CDR1 is DFQATT and CDR2 is SNEGSKA in the germline V gene (reference sequence). With V trimmed by 1 base and J by 5 bases, 6 bases remained unmatched. The CDR3 contains 16 residues. Here the CDR3 reads CSARVSGRARTGELFF. The CDR3, as DNA: TGCAGTGCTAGAGTTAGCGGGAGGGCCAGAACCGGGGAGCTGTTTTTT.

This clonotype was detected a few times. The J gene is TRBJ2-1, the V gene TRBV27, with 15 bases lining up with TRBD2. V was pared by 5 bases and J by 12 bases, with 5 bases of the junction left unmatched. The CDR3 spans 14 residues. Germline V gives CDR1 MNHEY, CDR2 SMNVEV (reference sequence). The CDR3 DNA is TGTGCCAGCAGTGGAGGGACTAGCGGGAGGAGGCAGTTCTTC. Translated, it gives CASSGGTSGRRQFF.

The rearrangement joins TRBV20-1 to TRBJ1-2, with D perhaps TRBD1 (5 bases). Trimming stripped 2 bases from V and 7 bases from J, with 8 bases between. Germline CDR1 reads DFQATT; CDR2 reads SNEGSKA (reference sequence). The CDR3 is 11 amino acids. The CDR3 loop is CSARRGGGYTF. The CDR3 coding sequence is TGCAGTGCTAGAAGGGGAGGTGGCTACACCTTC.

This clonotype has ten or more counts. The chain links TRBV20-1 to TRBJ1-2; TRBD1 is a possible D gene (5 bases). Germline V lookup: CDR1 DFQATT, CDR2 SNEGSKA (reference sequence). V was shortened by 0 bases and J by 7 bases, with 12 bases between the two germline ends. This CDR3 has 13 amino acids. CDR3 bases: TGCAGTGCTAGAGATCAGGAGGGACGTGGCTACACCTTC. Its translation is CSARDQEGRGYTF.

This clonotype was observed a few times. The rearrangement joins TRBV7-6 to TRBJ1-4; tentative D call: TRBD1 (6 bases). Germline V gene data show CDR1 as SGHVS and CDR2 as FNYEAQ. This CDR3 is built from 16 residues. Trimming left V 0 bases short and J 3 bases short, with 11 bases between. This CDR3 reads CASSLAQGPANEKLFF. The CDR3 coding sequence is TGTGCCAGCAGCTTAGCTCAGGGGCCAGCTAATGAAAAACTGTTTTTT.

This clonotype was seen more than once but under ten times. V usage is TRBV7-2 and J usage is TRBJ1-5; 8 bases are shared with TRBD1. The CDR3 totals 13 residues. Per germline, CDR1 SGHTA and CDR2 FQGNSA. Unmatched junction bases numbered 5, after V lost 5 bases and J lost 8 bases. CDR3 protein: CASSQGAREPQHF. The CDR3 DNA reads TGTGCCAGCAGCCAGGGGGCTCGGGAGCCCCAGCATTTT.

This chain connects TRBV2 to TRBJ1-2; possible D gene TRBD1, 5 bases. Germline lookup yields CDR1 SNHLY and CDR2 FYNNEI. Trimming pared 2 bases from V and 12 bases from J, leaving 13 bases between. This CDR3 contains 12 residues. CDR3 nucleotide sequence: TGTGCCAGCAGTGAATGGGCCCGCAGGGACACCTTC. Translated, it gives CASSEWARRDTF.

The V gene is TRBV6-5, the J gene TRBJ2-7, with D possibly matching TRBD2 (5 bases). The CDR3 is 14 amino acids. Trimming shortened V by 6 bases and J by 6 bases, and 18 bases separated the two germline ends. Germline CDR1 and CDR2: MNHEY and SVGAGI. CDR3 nucleotide sequence: TGTGCCAGCAGGCAGGTGGCGGGTAGACCCGAGCAGTACTTC. This translates into CASRQVAGRPEQYF.